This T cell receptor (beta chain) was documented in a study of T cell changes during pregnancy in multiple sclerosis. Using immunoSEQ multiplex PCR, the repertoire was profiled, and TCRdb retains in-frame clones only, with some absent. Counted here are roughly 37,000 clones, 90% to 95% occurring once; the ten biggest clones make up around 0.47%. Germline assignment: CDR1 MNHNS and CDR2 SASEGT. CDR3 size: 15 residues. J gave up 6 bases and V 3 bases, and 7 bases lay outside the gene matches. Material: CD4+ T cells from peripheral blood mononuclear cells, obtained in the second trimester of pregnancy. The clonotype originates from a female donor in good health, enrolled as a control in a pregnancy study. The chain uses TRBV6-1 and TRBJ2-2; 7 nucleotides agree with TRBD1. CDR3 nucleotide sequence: TGTGCCAGCAGTGAGCTGACAGGGCGGTCCGGGGAGCTGTTTTTT. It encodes CASSELTGRSGELFF.